This T cell receptor (beta chain) was retrieved from a study of blood T cell repertoires in COVID-19. In the study overall: PBMCs, B-cell-depleted T cells, or T cells were the source of the cDNA or gDNA that made up the material.

As processed by the authors: Amplification with reference gene primers provided the estimates of nucleated cell counts. The assay was immunoSEQ multiplex PCR, and TCRdb's table has in-frame clones only and misses some. The D gene and trimming were derived from the DNA, and the V and J assignments and clone size from that table. The sample has 250,000 to 350,000 clones; approximately 84% are singletons. Source material: peripheral blood. This TCR was sampled from a human donor with COVID-19, enrolled during active disease. The donor label of this sample is uncertain.

The CDR3 protein is CASSLAADREQYF. The CDR3 DNA follows: TGTGCCAGCAGTTTAGCGGCTGATCGCGAGCAGTACTTC. This chain uses TRBV12-3 or TRBV12-4 with TRBJ2-7; D gene uncertain. The V end lost 0 bases, the J end lost 6 bases, and 9 bases lay between the germline ends. The CDR3 sequence is 13 residues long.